The clone carrying this T cell receptor (beta chain) came up once. What it recognizes is unknown. This sample is drawn from a study of regulatory T cells in long-lasting Graves disease. Study findings and constraints: Gene preferences differed: TRBV28, TRBJ1-2, TRBJ2-5 in persistent cases. Persistent Graves' patients had lower TCR diversity than newly diagnosed ones. Only peripheral blood was studied, not thyroid tissue.

This CDR3 is built from 14 residues. J gave up 3 bases and V 4 bases, and 5 bases lay outside the gene matches. The time point is: persistent/refractory GD, antithyroid drugs over 5 years with positive TRAb. Extracted RNA from PBMCs served as the source of the TCR library. Approximately 8.6-milliliter peripheral blood samples went into EDTA tubes. To make TCR beta libraries, researchers used iRepertoire HTBI primers and Arm-PCR of CDR3 regions. In TCRdb, the multiplex PCR reads were re-called with MiXCR into one record per CDR3 protein. The table lists around 300,000 distinct CDR3 sequences, roughly a fifth of them singletons, with approximately 60% in the top ten.

This chain uses TRBV12-3 or TRBV12-4 with TRBJ2-7; TRBD1 matches at 8 bases. The sequence derives from a female donor with Graves disease. The sample in question was peripheral blood mononuclear cells (PBMCs), obtained when the disease was refractory, from a patient treated with antithyroid drugs. The CDR3 DNA follows: TGTGCCAGCAGTTCCGACAGGGGCTTCTACGAGCAGTACTTC. This gives the protein CASSSDRGFYEQYF.